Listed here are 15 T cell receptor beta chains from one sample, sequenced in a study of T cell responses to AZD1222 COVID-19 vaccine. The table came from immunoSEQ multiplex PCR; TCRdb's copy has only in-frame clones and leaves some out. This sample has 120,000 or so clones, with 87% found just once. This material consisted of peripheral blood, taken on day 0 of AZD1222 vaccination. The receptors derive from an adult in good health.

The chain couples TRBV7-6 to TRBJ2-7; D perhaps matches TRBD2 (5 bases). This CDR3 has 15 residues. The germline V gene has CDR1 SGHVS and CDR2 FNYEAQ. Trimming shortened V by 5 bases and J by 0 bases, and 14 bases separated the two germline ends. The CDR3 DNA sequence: TGTGCCAGCAGCCCGAGGGTAGGGAACTCCTACGAGCAGTACTTC. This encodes CASSPRVGNSYEQYF.

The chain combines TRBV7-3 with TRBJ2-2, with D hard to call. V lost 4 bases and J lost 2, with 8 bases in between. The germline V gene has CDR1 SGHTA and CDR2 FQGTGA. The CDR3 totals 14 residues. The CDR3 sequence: CASSSVGNTGELFF. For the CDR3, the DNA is TGTGCCAGCAGCTCAGTCGGTAACACCGGGGAGCTGTTTTTT.

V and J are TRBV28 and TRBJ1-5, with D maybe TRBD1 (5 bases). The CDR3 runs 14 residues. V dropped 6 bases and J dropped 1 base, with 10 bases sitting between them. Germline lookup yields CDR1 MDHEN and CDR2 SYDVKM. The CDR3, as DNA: TGTGCCAGCAGCTCAGGGTTGAGCAATCAGCCCCAGCATTTT. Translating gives CASSSGLSNQPQHF.

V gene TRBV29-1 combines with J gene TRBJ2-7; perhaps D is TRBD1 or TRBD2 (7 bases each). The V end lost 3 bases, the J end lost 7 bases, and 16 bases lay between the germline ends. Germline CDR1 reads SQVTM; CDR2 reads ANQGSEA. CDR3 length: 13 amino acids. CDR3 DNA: TGCAGCGTTGATTACAGGGGAGGGCGTGAGCAGTACTTC. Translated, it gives CSVDYRGGREQYF.

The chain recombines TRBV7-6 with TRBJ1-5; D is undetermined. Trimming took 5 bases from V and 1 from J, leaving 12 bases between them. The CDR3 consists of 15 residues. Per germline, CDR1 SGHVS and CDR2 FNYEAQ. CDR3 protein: CASSPFRWSNQPQHF. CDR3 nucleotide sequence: TGTGCCAGCAGCCCTTTCCGGTGGAGCAATCAGCCCCAGCATTTT.

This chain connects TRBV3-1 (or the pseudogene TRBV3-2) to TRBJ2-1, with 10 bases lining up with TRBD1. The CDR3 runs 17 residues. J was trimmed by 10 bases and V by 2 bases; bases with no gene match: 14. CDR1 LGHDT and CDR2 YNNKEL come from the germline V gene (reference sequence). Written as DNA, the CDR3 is TGTGCCAGCAGCCAACACCCGGGACAGGGGATTCGACAAGAGCAGTTCTTC. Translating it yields CASSQHPGQGIRQEQFF.

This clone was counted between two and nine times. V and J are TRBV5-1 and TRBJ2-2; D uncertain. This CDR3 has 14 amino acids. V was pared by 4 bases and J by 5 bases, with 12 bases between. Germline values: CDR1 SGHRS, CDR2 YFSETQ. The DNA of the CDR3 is TGCGCCAGCAGCCCGGACCTAAGAACCGGGGAGCTGTTTTTT. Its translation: CASSPDLRTGELFF.

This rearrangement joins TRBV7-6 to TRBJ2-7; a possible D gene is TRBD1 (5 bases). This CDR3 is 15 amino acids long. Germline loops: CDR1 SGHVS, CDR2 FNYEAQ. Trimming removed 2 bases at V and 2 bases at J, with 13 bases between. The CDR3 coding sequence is TGTGCCAGCAGCTTAAACGGCCAGGGCCCCTACGAGCAGTACTTC. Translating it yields CASSLNGQGPYEQYF.

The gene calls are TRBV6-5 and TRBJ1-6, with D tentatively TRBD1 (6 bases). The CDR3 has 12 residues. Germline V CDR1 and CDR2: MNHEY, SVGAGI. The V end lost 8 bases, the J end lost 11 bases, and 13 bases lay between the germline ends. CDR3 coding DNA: TGTGCCAGCCACGATACAGGGACACCCCTCCACTTT. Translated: CASHDTGTPLHF.

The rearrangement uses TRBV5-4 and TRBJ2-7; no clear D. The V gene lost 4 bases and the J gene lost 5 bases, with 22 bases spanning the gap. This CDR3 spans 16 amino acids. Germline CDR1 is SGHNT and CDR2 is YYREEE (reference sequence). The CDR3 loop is CASSPAGGRALNEQYF. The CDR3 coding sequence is TGTGCCAGCAGCCCCGCAGGTGGCCGGGCCCTTAACGAGCAGTACTTC.

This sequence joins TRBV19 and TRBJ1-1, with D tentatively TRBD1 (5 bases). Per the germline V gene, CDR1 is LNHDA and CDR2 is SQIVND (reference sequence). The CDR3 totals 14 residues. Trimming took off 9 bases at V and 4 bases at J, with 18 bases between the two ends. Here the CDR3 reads CASASPREGTEAFF. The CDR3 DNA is TGTGCCAGCGCTTCACCCAGGGAGGGCACTGAAGCTTTCTTT.

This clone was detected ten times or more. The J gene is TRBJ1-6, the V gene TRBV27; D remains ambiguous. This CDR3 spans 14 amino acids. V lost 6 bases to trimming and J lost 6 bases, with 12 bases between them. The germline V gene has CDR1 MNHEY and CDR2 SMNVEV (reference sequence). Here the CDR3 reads CASSLEGGNSPLHF. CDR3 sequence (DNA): TGTGCCAGCAGCCTAGAGGGAGGTAATTCACCCCTCCACTTT.

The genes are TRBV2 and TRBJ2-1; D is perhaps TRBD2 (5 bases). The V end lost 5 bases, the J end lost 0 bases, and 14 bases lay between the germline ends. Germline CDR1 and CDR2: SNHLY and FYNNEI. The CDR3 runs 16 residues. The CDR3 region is CASSLSSGSSYNEQFF. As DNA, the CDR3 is TGTGCCAGCAGTCTCAGCAGCGGAAGCTCCTACAATGAGCAGTTCTTC.

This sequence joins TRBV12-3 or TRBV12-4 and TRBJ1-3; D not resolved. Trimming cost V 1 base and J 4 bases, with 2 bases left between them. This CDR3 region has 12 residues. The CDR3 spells CASSLDGNTIYF. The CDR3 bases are TGTGCCAGCAGTTTAGACGGAAACACCATATATTTT.

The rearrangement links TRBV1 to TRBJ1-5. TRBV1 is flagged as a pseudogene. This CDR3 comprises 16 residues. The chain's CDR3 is CTSSQDEQGYNQPQHF. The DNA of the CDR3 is TGCACCAGCAGCCAAGATGAACAAGGGTATAATCAGCCCCAGCATTTT.